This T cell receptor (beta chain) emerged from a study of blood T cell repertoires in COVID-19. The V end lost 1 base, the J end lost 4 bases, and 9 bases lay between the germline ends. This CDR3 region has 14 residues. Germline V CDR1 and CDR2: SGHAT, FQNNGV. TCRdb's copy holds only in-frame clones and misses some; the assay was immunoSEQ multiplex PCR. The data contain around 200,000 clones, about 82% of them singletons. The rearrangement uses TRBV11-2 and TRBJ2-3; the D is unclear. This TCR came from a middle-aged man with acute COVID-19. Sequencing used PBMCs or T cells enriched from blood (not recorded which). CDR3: CASSLARAADTQYF. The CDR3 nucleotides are TGTGCCAGCAGCTTAGCGAGAGCTGCAGATACGCAGTATTTT.